The clone carrying this T cell receptor (beta chain) was detected only a few times. The germline V gene has CDR1 SGHRS and CDR2 YFSETQ. CDR3 length equals 11 residues. V dropped 4 bases and J dropped 7 bases, with 8 bases sitting between them. cDNA reverse transcribed from extracted RNA served as the sequencing template. Repertoires were generated with immunoSEQ multiplex PCR, while TCRdb's copy carries only in-frame clones and drops some. The data show over 95,000 clones, with less than 50% seen just once and roughly 1.3% held by the top ten. The data are from a study of CD8+ T cells in alopecia areata. Study-wide context: Tofacitinib therapy lasting 6 to 18 months was followed by 6 months off drug.

The receptor comes from a human donor with alopecia areata. This chain links TRBV5-1 with TRBJ1-1; D is perhaps TRBD1 (5 bases). The sequenced sample was CD4+ T cells sorted from blood. The CDR3 coding sequence is TGCGCCAGCAGCGTACAGGATGAAGCTTTCTTT. This encodes CASSVQDEAFF. The full variable domain, with the rest looked up from reference TRBV5-1 and TRBJ1-1, is KAGVTQTPRYLIKTRGQQVTLSCSPISGHRSVSWYQQTPGQGLQFLFEYFSETQRNKGNFPGRFSGRQFSNSRSEMNVSTLELGDSALYLCASSVQDEAFFGQGTRLTVV.